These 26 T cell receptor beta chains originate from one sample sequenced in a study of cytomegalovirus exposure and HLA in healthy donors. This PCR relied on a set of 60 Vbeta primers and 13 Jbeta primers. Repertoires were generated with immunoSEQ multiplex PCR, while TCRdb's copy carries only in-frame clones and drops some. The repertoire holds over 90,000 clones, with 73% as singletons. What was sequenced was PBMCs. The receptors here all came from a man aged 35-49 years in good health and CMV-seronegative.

CDR3 nucleotide sequence: TGTGCCAGCTCACCCTTCGGGTTGGCTGCGGACGAGCAGTACTTC. Amino acid sequence: CASSPFGLAADEQYF. The rearrangement links TRBV18 to TRBJ2-7, with unresolved D. Trimming left V 3 bases short and J 5 bases short, with 17 bases between. Germline V gives CDR1 KGHSH, CDR2 LQKENI. The CDR3 contains 15 residues.

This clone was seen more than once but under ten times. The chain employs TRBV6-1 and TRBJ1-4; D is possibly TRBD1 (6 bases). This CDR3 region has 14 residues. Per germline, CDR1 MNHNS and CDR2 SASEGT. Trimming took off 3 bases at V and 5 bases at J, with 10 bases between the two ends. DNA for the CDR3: TGTGCCAGCAGTGAGGACAGCCAGAATGAAAAACTGTTTTTT. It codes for CASSEDSQNEKLFF.

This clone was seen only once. This CDR3 reads CASSQTLRGDNEQFF. The CDR3 bases are TGTGCCAGCAGCCAGACACTTCGGGGTGACAATGAGCAGTTCTTC. This chain uses TRBV7-2 with TRBJ2-1; D might be TRBD2 (5 bases). The CDR3 spans 15 residues. Trimming removed 5 bases from V and 5 bases from J, with 16 bases in between. The germline gives CDR1 SGHTA, CDR2 FQGNSA.

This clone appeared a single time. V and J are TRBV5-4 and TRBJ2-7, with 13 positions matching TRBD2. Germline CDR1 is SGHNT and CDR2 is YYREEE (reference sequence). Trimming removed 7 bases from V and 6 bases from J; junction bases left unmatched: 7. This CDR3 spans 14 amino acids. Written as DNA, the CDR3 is TGTGCCAGCGGACTAGCGGGGGTTAGAGGCGAGCAGTACTTC. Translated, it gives CASGLAGVRGEQYF. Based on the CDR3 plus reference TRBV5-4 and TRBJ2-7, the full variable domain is ETGVTQSPTHLIKTRGQQVTLRCSSQSGHNTVSWYQQALGQGPQFIFQYYREEENGRGNFPPRFSGLQFPNYSSELNVNALELDDSALYLCASGLAGVRGEQYFGPGTRLTVT.

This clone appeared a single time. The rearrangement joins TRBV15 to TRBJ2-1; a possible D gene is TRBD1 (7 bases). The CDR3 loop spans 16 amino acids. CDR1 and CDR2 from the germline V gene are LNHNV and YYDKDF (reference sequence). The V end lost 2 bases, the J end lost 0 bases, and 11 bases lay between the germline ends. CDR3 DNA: TGTGCCACCAGCAGATCAGGGGGGCACTCCTACAATGAGCAGTTCTTC. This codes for CATSRSGGHSYNEQFF.

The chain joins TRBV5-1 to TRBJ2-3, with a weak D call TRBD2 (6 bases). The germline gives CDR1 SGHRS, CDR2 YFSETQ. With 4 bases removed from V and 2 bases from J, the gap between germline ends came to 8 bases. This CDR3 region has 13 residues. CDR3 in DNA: TGCGCCAGCAGCCGGGACTTCACAGATACGCAGTATTTT. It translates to CASSRDFTDTQYF. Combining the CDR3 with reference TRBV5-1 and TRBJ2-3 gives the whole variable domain KAGVTQTPRYLIKTRGQQVTLSCSPISGHRSVSWYQQTPGQGLQFLFEYFSETQRNKGNFPGRFSGRQFSNSRSEMNVSTLELGDSALYLCASSRDFTDTQYFGPGTRLTVL.

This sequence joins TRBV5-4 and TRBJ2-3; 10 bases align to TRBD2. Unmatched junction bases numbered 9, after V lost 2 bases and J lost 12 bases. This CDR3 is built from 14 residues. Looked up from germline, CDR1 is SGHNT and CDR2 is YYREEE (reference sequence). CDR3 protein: CASSFNSGGYIQYF. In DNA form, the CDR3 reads TGTGCCAGCAGCTTCAATAGCGGGGGGTATATTCAGTATTTT.

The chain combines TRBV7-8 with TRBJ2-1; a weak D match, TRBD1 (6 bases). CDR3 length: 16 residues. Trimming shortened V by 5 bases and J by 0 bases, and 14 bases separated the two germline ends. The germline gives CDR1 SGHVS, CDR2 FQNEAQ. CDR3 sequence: CASSPQGLISYNEQFF. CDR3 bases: TGTGCCAGCAGCCCACAGGGCCTAATCTCCTACAATGAGCAGTTCTTC. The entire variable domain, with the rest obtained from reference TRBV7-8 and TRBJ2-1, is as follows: GAGVSQSPRYKVAKRGQDVALRCDPISGHVSLFWYQQALGQGPEFLTYFQNEAQLDKSGLPSDRFFAERPEGSVSTLKIQRTQQEDSAVYLCASSPQGLISYNEQFFGPGTRLTVL.

The CDR3 DNA is TGTGCCAGCAGCTCAGCGGGGGTGACCACAGATACGCAGTATTTT. It is translated as CASSSAGVTTDTQYF. The chain carries TRBV7-3 and TRBJ2-3; 8 bases line up with TRBD2. Losses at the gene ends were 4 bases for V and 2 bases for J; bases not matched to a gene: 5. Germline CDR1 and CDR2: SGHTA and FQGTGA. This CDR3 spans 15 amino acids.

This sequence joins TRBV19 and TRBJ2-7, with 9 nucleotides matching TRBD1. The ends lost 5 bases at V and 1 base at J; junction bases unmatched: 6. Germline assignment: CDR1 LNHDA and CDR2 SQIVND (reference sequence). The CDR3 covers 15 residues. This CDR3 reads CASSQQGAGSYEQYF. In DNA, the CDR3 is TGTGCCAGTAGTCAACAGGGGGCCGGGTCCTACGAGCAGTACTTC.

The CDR3 DNA follows: TGTGCCAGCAGCCCCTGGGACGGCGTGGAGGGGAATGAGCAGTTCTTC. It yields the protein CASSPWDGVEGNEQFF. V gene TRBV7-9 combines with J gene TRBJ2-1, with D maybe TRBD2 (6 bases). The ends were cut back, 5 bases at V and 7 bases at J, with 21 bases in the middle. The CDR3 is made up of 16 amino acids. The germline V gene encodes CDR1 SEHNR and CDR2 FQNEAQ (reference sequence).

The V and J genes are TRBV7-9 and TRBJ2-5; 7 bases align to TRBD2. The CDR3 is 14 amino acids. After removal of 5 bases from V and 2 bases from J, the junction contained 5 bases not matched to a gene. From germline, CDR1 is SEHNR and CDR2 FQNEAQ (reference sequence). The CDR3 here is CASSTTGGQETQYF. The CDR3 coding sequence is TGTGCCAGCAGCACCACGGGGGGACAAGAGACCCAGTACTTC.

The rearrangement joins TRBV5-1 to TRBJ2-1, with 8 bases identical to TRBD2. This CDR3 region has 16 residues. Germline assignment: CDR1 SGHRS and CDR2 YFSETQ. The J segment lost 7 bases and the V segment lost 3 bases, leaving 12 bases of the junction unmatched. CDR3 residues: CASSSRGTSGGNEQFF. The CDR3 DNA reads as TGCGCCAGCAGCTCCCGTGGGACTAGTGGGGGAAATGAGCAGTTCTTC.

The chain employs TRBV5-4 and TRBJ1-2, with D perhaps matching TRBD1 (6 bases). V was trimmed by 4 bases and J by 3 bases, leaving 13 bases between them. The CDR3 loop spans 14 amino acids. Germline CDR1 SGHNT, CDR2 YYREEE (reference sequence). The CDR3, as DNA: TGTGCCAGCAGCGGGCAGGGGTTCGACTATGGCTACACCTTC. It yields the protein CASSGQGFDYGYTF.

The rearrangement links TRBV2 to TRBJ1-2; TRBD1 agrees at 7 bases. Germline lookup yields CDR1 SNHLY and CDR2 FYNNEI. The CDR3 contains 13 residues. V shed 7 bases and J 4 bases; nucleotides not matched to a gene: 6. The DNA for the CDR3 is TGTGCCAGCACCACAGGGGTTTCCTATGGCTACACCTTC. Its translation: CASTTGVSYGYTF.

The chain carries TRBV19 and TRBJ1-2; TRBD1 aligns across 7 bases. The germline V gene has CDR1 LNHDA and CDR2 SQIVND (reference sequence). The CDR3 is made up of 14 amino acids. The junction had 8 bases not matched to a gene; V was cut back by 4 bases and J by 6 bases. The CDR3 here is CASSNRGKENGYTF. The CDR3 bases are TGTGCCAGTAGTAACAGGGGAAAGGAAAATGGCTACACCTTC.

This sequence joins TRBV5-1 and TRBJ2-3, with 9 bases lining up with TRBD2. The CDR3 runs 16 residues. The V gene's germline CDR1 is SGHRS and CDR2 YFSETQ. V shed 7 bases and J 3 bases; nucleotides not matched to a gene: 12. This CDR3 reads CASREQGRGGTDTQYF. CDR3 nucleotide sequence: TGCGCCAGCCGCGAACAGGGGCGGGGGGGAACAGATACGCAGTATTTT.

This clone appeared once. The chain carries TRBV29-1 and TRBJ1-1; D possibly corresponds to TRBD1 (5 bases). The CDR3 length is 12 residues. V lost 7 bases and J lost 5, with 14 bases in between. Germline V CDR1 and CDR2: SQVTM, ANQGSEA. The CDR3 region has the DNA TGCAGCGGCGAGCAGGGAAGAACTGAAGCTTTCTTT. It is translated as CSGEQGRTEAFF.

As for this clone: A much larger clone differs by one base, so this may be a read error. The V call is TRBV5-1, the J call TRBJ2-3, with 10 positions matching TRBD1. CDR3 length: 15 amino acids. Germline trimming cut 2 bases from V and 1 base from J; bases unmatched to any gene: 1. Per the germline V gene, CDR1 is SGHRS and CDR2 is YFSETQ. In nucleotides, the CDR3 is TGCGCCAGCAGCTTCGGGACAGGGGGCACAGATACGCAGTATTTT. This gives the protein CASSFGTGGTDTQYF.

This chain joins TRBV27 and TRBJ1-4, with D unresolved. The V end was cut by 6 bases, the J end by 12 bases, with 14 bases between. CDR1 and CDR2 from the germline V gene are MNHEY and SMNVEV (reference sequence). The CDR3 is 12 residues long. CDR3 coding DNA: TGTGCCAGCAGCGAGGACGGGAGGGAACTGTTTTTT. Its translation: CASSEDGRELFF.

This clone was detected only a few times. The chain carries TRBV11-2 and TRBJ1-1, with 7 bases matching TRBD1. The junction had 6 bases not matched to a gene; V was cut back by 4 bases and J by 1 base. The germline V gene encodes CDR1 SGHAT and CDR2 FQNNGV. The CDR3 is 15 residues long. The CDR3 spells CASSWRQGGNTEAFF. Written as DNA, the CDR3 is TGTGCCAGCAGCTGGAGACAGGGCGGGAACACTGAAGCTTTCTTT.

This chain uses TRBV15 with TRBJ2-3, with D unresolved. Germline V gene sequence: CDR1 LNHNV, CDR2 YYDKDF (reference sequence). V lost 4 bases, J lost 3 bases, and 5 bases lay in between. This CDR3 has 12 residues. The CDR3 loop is CATSKLTDTQYF. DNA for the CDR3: TGTGCCACCAGCAAGCTTACAGATACGCAGTATTTT.

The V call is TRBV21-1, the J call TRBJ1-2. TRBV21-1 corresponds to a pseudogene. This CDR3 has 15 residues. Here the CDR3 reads CASSSRDTRGRGYTF. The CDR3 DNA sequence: TGTGCCAGCAGCTCTCGGGACACTCGCGGGAGGGGCTACACCTTC.

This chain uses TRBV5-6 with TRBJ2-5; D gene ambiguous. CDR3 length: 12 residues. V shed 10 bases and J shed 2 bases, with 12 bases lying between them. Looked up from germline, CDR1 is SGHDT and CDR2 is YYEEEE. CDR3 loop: CASGQAQETQYF. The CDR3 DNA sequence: TGTGCCTCTGGTCAGGCTCAAGAGACCCAGTACTTC.

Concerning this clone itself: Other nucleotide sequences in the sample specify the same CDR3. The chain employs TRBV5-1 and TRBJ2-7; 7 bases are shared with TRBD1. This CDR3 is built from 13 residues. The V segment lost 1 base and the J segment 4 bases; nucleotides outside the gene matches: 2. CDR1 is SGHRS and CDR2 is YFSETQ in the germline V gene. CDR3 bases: TGCGCCAGCAGCTTGCGACAGGGATACGAGCAGTACTTC. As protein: CASSLRQGYEQYF.

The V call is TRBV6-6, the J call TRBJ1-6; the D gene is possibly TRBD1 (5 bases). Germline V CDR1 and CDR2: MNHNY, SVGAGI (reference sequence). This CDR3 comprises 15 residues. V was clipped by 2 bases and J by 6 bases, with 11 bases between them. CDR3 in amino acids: CASSYGRGINSPLHF. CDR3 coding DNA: TGTGCCAGCAGTTACGGGAGGGGCATTAATTCACCCCTCCACTTT.